Presented here are 29 T cell receptor beta chains from one specimen sequenced in a study of blood T cells in healthy people across ages. Sample-barcoded 5' priming and a J-beta primer mix drove a second PCR of about 7 to 11 cycles. TCRdb re-called the 5' RACE reads through MiXCR, storing one row per CDR3 protein. The repertoire consists of roughly 800,000 distinct CDR3 sequences, with about three fifths occurring once and the leading ten covering about 20%. The sequenced material came from blood. Receptor source: a man aged 25 to 40 in good health.

The J gene is TRBJ2-4, the V gene TRBV18; 8 nucleotides line up with TRBD2. The last part of the DNA fits TRBJ2-7 better; the J call may be wrong. Per germline, CDR1 KGHSH and CDR2 LQKENI. The CDR3 has 14 amino acids. The CDR3 coding sequence is TGTGCCAGCTGCAGAAGCGGGGGCACCTACGAGCAGTACTTC. Its protein product is CASCRSGGTYEQYF.

The V call is TRBV9, the J call TRBJ1-2; a possible D gene is TRBD1 (5 bases). The CDR3 loop spans 12 amino acids. V gave up 7 bases and J gave up 1 base, with 8 bases separating them. The V gene's germline CDR1 is SGDLS and CDR2 YYNGEE. CDR3 protein: CASWGVNYGYTF. The CDR3 DNA reads TGTGCCAGCTGGGGGGTTAACTATGGCTACACCTTC. Full variable domain (outside the CDR3, taken from reference TRBV9 and TRBJ1-2): DSGVTQTPKHLITATGQRVTLRCSPRSGDLSVYWYQQSLDQGLQFLIQYYNGEERAKGNILERFSAQQFPDLHSELNLSSLELGDSALYFCASWGVNYGYTFGSGTRLTVV.

This clonotype has more than one count but fewer than ten. The J gene is TRBJ2-7, the V gene TRBV20-1; 9 nucleotides line up with TRBD2. V dropped 2 bases and J dropped 3; count of bases not matched to a gene: 5. Germline CDR1 DFQATT, CDR2 SNEGSKA (reference sequence). The CDR3 extends over 14 amino acids. The CDR3: CSARRVAGVYEQYF. CDR3 coding DNA: TGCAGTGCTAGACGGGTAGCGGGAGTCTACGAGCAGTACTTC.

This clonotype showed up just a few times. The chain combines TRBV18 with TRBJ2-5; TRBD2 is a possible D gene (6 bases). Germline loops: CDR1 KGHSH, CDR2 LQKENI. Trimming took 1 base from V and 6 from J, leaving 9 bases between them. The CDR3 sequence is 13 residues long. Here the CDR3 DNA reads TGTGCCAGCTCACCACAGGAGGGGAAGACCCAGTACTTC. It yields the protein CASSPQEGKTQYF.

This clonotype was detected once. Since a much larger clone is just one base distant, this may be a read error. The V call is TRBV4-3, the J call TRBJ2-4; D call uncertain. V lost 0 bases and J 0 bases, leaving 9 bases between the germline ends. The CDR3 length is 16 residues. The V gene's germline CDR1 is LGHNA and CDR2 YSLEER. This CDR3 is CASSQEDGLAKNIQYF. DNA of the CDR3: TGCGCCAGCAGCCAAGAGGACGGTCTAGCCAAAAACATTCAGTACTTC.

This sequence joins TRBV10-2 and TRBJ2-7; 8 nucleotides align to TRBD2. Germline V CDR1 and CDR2: WSHSY, SAAADI. Germline trimming cut 6 bases from V and 2 bases from J; bases unmatched to any gene: 6. This CDR3 has 14 residues. The CDR3 loop reads CASSDPGGPYEQYF. The CDR3, as DNA: TGCGCCAGCAGCGACCCGGGGGGGCCCTACGAGCAGTACTTC.

This clonotype showed up just once. CDR3 coding DNA: TGTGCCAGCAGTGAAAGGGACAGGTGGTCCATTCAGTACTTC. This translates into CASSERDRWSIQYF. The rearrangement joins TRBV6-1 to TRBJ2-4; TRBD1 matches 8 bases. Germline V gene lookup returns CDR1 MNHNS and CDR2 SASEGT. The CDR3 spans 14 residues. The junction had 6 bases not matched to a gene; V was cut back by 2 bases and J by 9 bases.

V usage is TRBV9 and J usage is TRBJ1-2, with D perhaps TRBD1 (5 bases). Trimming stripped 1 base from V and 6 bases from J, with 10 bases between. This CDR3 is built from 13 residues. The germline V gene has CDR1 SGDLS and CDR2 YYNGEE. CDR3 region: CASSVLPGNGYTF. The CDR3 DNA sequence: TGTGCCAGCAGCGTATTACCAGGGAATGGCTACACCTTC. Looking up the rest from reference TRBV9 and TRBJ1-2 gives the full variable domain: DSGVTQTPKHLITATGQRVTLRCSPRSGDLSVYWYQQSLDQGLQFLIQYYNGEERAKGNILERFSAQQFPDLHSELNLSSLELGDSALYFCASSVLPGNGYTFGSGTRLTVV.

The chain couples TRBV3-1 to TRBJ2-1; no firm D call. CDR3 length: 13 residues. Germline assignment: CDR1 LGHDT and CDR2 YNNKEL (reference sequence). V lost 2 bases, J lost 5 bases, and 7 bases lay in between. DNA for the CDR3: TGTGCCAGCAGCCAAAGTCTAGACAATGAGCAGTTCTTC. It translates to CASSQSLDNEQFF.

The chain joins TRBV27 to TRBJ1-2, with D unresolved. Germline V gives CDR1 MNHEY, CDR2 SMNVEV (reference sequence). This CDR3 has 13 residues. Between the trimmed V and J ends, which lost 4 bases and 3 bases, there was a span of 9 bases. The CDR3 loop is CASSSHGDYGYTF. CDR3 DNA: TGTGCCAGCAGTTCCCACGGAGACTATGGCTACACCTTC.

The rearrangement links TRBV5-1 to TRBJ2-1; TRBD1 is a possible D gene (5 bases). From germline, CDR1 is SGHRS and CDR2 YFSETQ. This CDR3 comprises 13 residues. Deletions cut 4 bases from V and 8 bases from J, with 13 bases between. For the CDR3, the DNA is TGCGCCAGCAGCCCGGACACAAATGATGAGCAGTTCTTC. Amino acid sequence: CASSPDTNDEQFF.

This chain links TRBV20-1 with TRBJ2-4; 9 positions match TRBD1. The trim removed 5 bases at V and 4 bases at J, leaving 3 bases unmatched. Germline-derived CDR1 and CDR2 are DFQATT and SNEGSKA (reference sequence). The CDR3 covers 13 residues. CDR3 residues: CSAPGTGKNIQYF. DNA for the CDR3: TGCAGTGCTCCCGGGACAGGGAAAAACATTCAGTACTTC.

Here the CDR3 reads CSARVLGGQETQYF. The DNA for the CDR3 is TGCAGTGCTAGAGTCCTCGGGGGGCAAGAGACCCAGTACTTC. This chain connects TRBV20-1 to TRBJ2-5; 7 bases align to TRBD2. Germline lookup yields CDR1 DFQATT and CDR2 SNEGSKA (reference sequence). Trimming took 1 base from V and 2 from J; bases not matched to a gene: 4. The CDR3 is 14 amino acids.

The J gene is TRBJ2-3, the V gene TRBV10-3; a weak D match, TRBD2 (5 bases). The CDR3 totals 14 residues. Trimming cost V 9 bases and J 0 bases, with 13 bases left between them. Germline assignment: CDR1 ENHRY and CDR2 SYGVKD. In DNA form, the CDR3 reads TGTGCCATGGGAACACGGACTAGCACAGATACGCAGTATTTT. This gives the protein CAMGTRTSTDTQYF.

This clonotype was observed a handful of times. The J gene is TRBJ2-7, the V gene TRBV14, with D perhaps matching TRBD2 (5 bases). V shed 6 bases and J shed 7 bases, with 16 bases lying between them. Germline lookup yields CDR1 SGHDN and CDR2 FVKESK. The CDR3 contains 13 residues. The DNA of the CDR3 is TGTGCCAGCAGTCGCCGGGCTACTAGGGAGCAGTACTTC. Its translation is CASSRRATREQYF. The variable domain in full, completed from reference TRBV14 and TRBJ2-7, reads EAGVTQFPSHSVIEKGQTVTLRCDPISGHDNLYWYRRVMGKEIKFLLHFVKESKQDESGMPNNRFLAERTGGTYSTLKVQPAELEDSGVYFCASSRRATREQYFGPGTRLTVT.

The V gene is TRBV12-5, the J gene TRBJ1-5, with no clear D. The CDR3 sequence is 18 residues long. V was clipped by 0 bases and J by 1 base, with 16 bases between them. Germline assignment: CDR1 LGHNT and CDR2 FRNRAP. The CDR3 region has the DNA TGTGCTAGTGGTTTGGTAGTGCAGAAAAGTGGAAGCAATCAGCCCCAGCATTTT. This encodes CASGLVVQKSGSNQPQHF.

The V gene is TRBV5-1, the J gene TRBJ2-5; D unclear. Germline lookup yields CDR1 SGHRS and CDR2 YFSETQ. V gave up 0 bases and J gave up 4 bases, with 16 bases separating them. The CDR3 sequence is 16 residues long. The CDR3 sequence: CASSLAPGSQRETQYF. The DNA of the CDR3 is TGCGCCAGCAGCTTGGCCCCCGGTTCTCAGAGAGAGACCCAGTACTTC.

The DNA of the CDR3 is TGCAGCGTTGTAGCGGGAGGGGAAGAGACCCAGTACTTC. Amino acids: CSVVAGGEETQYF. The gene calls are TRBV29-1 and TRBJ2-5; 11 nucleotides agree with TRBD2. The CDR3 sequence is 13 residues long. The trim removed 4 bases at V and 3 bases at J, leaving 1 base unmatched. CDR1 and CDR2 from the germline V gene are SQVTM and ANQGSEA.

The rearrangement links TRBV6-2 or TRBV6-3 to TRBJ2-1; D call uncertain. Germline CDR1 and CDR2: MNHEY and SVGEGT. The ends were cut back, 6 bases at V and 5 bases at J, with 11 bases in the middle. The CDR3 has 13 amino acids. CDR3 sequence: CASSPDLNNEQFF. Here the CDR3 DNA reads TGTGCCAGCAGCCCGGACCTGAACAATGAGCAGTTCTTC.

This chain joins TRBV28 and TRBJ2-7, with 9 bases lining up with TRBD1. CDR3 length: 14 amino acids. J lost 4 bases, V lost 7 bases, and 8 bases had no gene match. Germline CDR1 reads MDHEN; CDR2 reads SYDVKM. CDR3 protein: CASTTGGSLYEQYF. As DNA, the CDR3 is TGTGCCAGCACAACAGGGGGCAGTTTATACGAGCAGTACTTC. Full variable domain (remainder filled in from reference TRBV28 and TRBJ2-7): DVKVTQSSRYLVKRTGEKVFLECVQDMDHENMFWYRQDPGLGLRLIYFSYDVKMKEKGDIPEGYSVSREKKERFSLILESASTNQTSMYLCASTTGGSLYEQYFGPGTRLTVT.

Note on this clonotype: One end of the junction fails to match germline, which may point to a read error. The chain joins TRBV6-1 to TRBJ2-3; 7 nucleotides line up with TRBD2. The germline CDR1 and CDR2 sequences are MNHNS and SASEGT. The CDR3 is 14 amino acids. This CDR3 reads CASTRLAGPDTHYF. The CDR3 DNA sequence: TGTGCCAGCACGAGACTAGCCGGCCCAGATACGCATTATTTT.

The rearrangement uses TRBV21-1 and TRBJ1-2; TRBD1, the table's D call, was not compared with the DNA. TRBV21-1 is annotated as a pseudogene. The CDR3 totals 19 residues. CDR3 nucleotide sequence: TGTGCCAGCAGCCTCTCTTTGTCAGGGGGGGATATTCTTAACTATGGCTACACCTTC. Translating gives CASSLSLSGGDILNYGYTF.

The V and J genes are TRBV11-2 and TRBJ2-1; D is unclear. Germline V lookup: CDR1 SGHAT, CDR2 FQNNGV. V was shortened by 1 base and J by 0 bases, with 7 bases between the two germline ends. The CDR3 loop spans 15 amino acids. As DNA, the CDR3 is TGTGCCAGCAGCTTAGTCTCGTTCTCCTACAATGAGCAGTTCTTC. Its translation: CASSLVSFSYNEQFF.

The chain employs TRBV20-1 and TRBJ1-5; no clear D gene. This CDR3 has 15 amino acids. Trimming shortened V by 3 bases and J by 0 bases, and 12 bases separated the two germline ends. Germline assignment: CDR1 DFQATT and CDR2 SNEGSKA (reference sequence). CDR3 nucleotide sequence: TGCAGTGCTAGTTGGGAGAAGCGTAGCAATCAGCCCCAGCATTTT. Translated: CSASWEKRSNQPQHF.

For the CDR3, the DNA is TGCGCCAGCAGCCTTCTAGGGACGCCCAGGGACGAAAAACTGTTTTTT. It yields the protein CASSLLGTPRDEKLFF. The gene calls are TRBV4-1 and TRBJ1-4; the D gene is possibly TRBD1 (5 bases). V lost 4 bases to trimming and J lost 8 bases, with 20 bases between them. This CDR3 comprises 16 residues. Germline assignment: CDR1 MGHRA and CDR2 YSYEKL.

This clonotype was counted once. The J gene is TRBJ1-5, the V gene TRBV20-1; D unclear. The CDR3 is 13 residues long. Trimming left V 3 bases short and J 10 bases short, with 16 bases between. Germline V gene sequence: CDR1 DFQATT, CDR2 SNEGSKA (reference sequence). The CDR3 DNA is TGCAGTGCTAGCAACAGCCTCGTTGGACCCCAGCATTTT. This translates into CSASNSLVGPQHF.

The V and J genes are TRBV14 and TRBJ1-1, with D uncertain. Trimming stripped 2 bases from V and 4 bases from J, with 11 bases between. Germline V gene data show CDR1 as SGHDN and CDR2 as FVKESK. The CDR3 is 14 amino acids. This CDR3 is CASSQTAGTTEAFF. CDR3 nucleotides: TGTGCCAGCAGCCAAACGGCGGGCACCACTGAAGCTTTCTTT.

J is TRBJ2-1 and V is TRBV9, with TRBD1 identical over 8 bases. This CDR3 spans 14 amino acids. With 4 bases clipped from V and 4 bases from J, the junction kept 4 bases outside the gene matches. From germline, CDR1 is SGDLS and CDR2 YYNGEE. This CDR3 reads CASSRTGKYNEQFF. The CDR3 region has the DNA TGTGCCAGCAGCCGGACAGGGAAGTACAATGAGCAGTTCTTC.

CDR3 bases: TGTGCCAGCAGGTCGGGGAAGGTTTTGGATGAGCAGTTCTTC. Amino acids: CASRSGKVLDEQFF. The chain joins TRBV28 to TRBJ2-1; tentative D call: TRBD2 (5 bases). The CDR3 covers 14 residues. V gave up 6 bases and J gave up 8 bases, with 17 bases separating them. The V gene's germline CDR1 is MDHEN and CDR2 SYDVKM. The full variable domain, rest sourced from reference TRBV28 and TRBJ2-1, is DVKVTQSSRYLVKRTGEKVFLECVQDMDHENMFWYRQDPGLGLRLIYFSYDVKMKEKGDIPEGYSVSREKKERFSLILESASTNQTSMYLCASRSGKVLDEQFFGPGTRLTVL.